This TCR beta chain comes out of a study of blood T cell repertoires in COVID-19. Whole-study context: Spain, Italy and the United States supplied samples that represented acute and convalescent COVID-19.

This table comes from immunoSEQ multiplex PCR, and its TCRdb copy is limited to in-frame clones, with some not included. The data show 150,000 to 200,000 clones, about 86% seen once. CDR3 length equals 13 residues. From germline, CDR1 is ENHRY and CDR2 SYGVKD. V shed 0 bases and J shed 5 bases, with 7 bases lying between them. What was sequenced was peripheral blood. The receptor comes from a man aged 45-60 years with active or convalescent COVID-19. J is TRBJ1-2 and V is TRBV10-3; D is uncertain. CDR3 DNA sequence: TGTGCCATCAGTGAGTCGTATAATTATGGCTACACCTTC. Translating it yields CAISESYNYGYTF.